This TCR beta chain was retrieved from a study of blood T cell repertoires in COVID-19. Study details: Whether acute or convalescent, the COVID-19 samples came from the United States, Italy and Spain.

Per the study methods: For nucleated cells, counts were estimated from reference gene primer amplification. Libraries were prepared by immunoSEQ multiplex PCR; TCRdb keeps only in-frame clonotypes and omits some of them. For V, J and clone size, that table is used; D and trimming come from the DNA. This sample yields about 170,000 clones, of which roughly 86% are seen a single time; 2.5% to 4% belongs to the top ten. V lost 0 bases and J 5 bases, leaving 13 bases between the germline ends. This CDR3 comprises 15 residues. From germline, CDR1 is MNHEY and CDR2 SVGAGI. The chain joins TRBV6-5 to TRBJ1-1; D gene ambiguous. The sequencing sample was made of peripheral blood. This TCR was recovered from a man in his 70s with acute or convalescent COVID-19. The CDR3 coding sequence is TGTGCCAGCAGTTACTCGATGACCACAGAGACTGAAGCTTTCTTT. Translating it yields CASSYSMTTETEAFF.